The 16 T cell receptor beta chains below all came from one sample that was sequenced in a study of blood T cell repertoires in COVID-19. Sequenced by immunoSEQ multiplex PCR; TCRdb stores in-frame clones only, minus some. Here the sample spans about 71,000 clones, over 75% being singletons. Sequenced input: peripheral blood. These receptors came from a woman aged 80 or over with acute or convalescent COVID-19.

The V gene is TRBV19, the J gene TRBJ2-7; 8 bases fit TRBD1. Germline V gene lookup returns CDR1 LNHDA and CDR2 SQIVND (reference sequence). The V segment lost 3 bases and the J segment 3 bases; nucleotides outside the gene matches: 7. This CDR3 comprises 15 residues. This CDR3 reads CASSIYGTGDYEQYF. CDR3 coding DNA: TGTGCCAGTAGTATCTACGGGACAGGCGACTACGAGCAGTACTTC. Full variable domain (outside the CDR3, taken from reference TRBV19 and TRBJ2-7): DGGITQSPKYLFRKEGQNVTLSCEQNLNHDAMYWYRQDPGQGLRLIYYSQIVNDFQKGDIAEGYSVSREKKESFPLTVTSAQKNPTAFYLCASSIYGTGDYEQYFGPGTRLTVT.

The rearrangement joins TRBV2 to TRBJ1-2; 9 positions agree with TRBD1. Per the germline V gene, CDR1 is SNHLY and CDR2 is FYNNEI. The junction had 12 bases not matched to a gene; V was cut back by 7 bases and J by 6 bases. This CDR3 comprises 15 residues. CDR3 in amino acids: CASTYTPGQGNGYTF. CDR3 sequence (DNA): TGTGCCAGCACCTACACCCCGGGACAGGGAAATGGCTACACCTTC.

This chain connects TRBV7-3 to TRBJ1-5; D unresolved. This CDR3 comprises 13 residues. Trimming stripped 5 bases from V and 5 bases from J, with 10 bases between. Germline V lookup: CDR1 SGHTA, CDR2 FQGTGA. The CDR3 spells CASSTDIDQPQHF. CDR3 nucleotide sequence: TGTGCCAGCAGCACCGACATTGATCAGCCCCAGCATTTT.

The CDR3 sequence: CASRGAAKNIQYF. CDR3 nucleotides: TGTGCCAGCAGGGGAGCAGCCAAAAACATTCAGTACTTC. The chain is built from TRBV27 and TRBJ2-4, with D maybe TRBD2 (5 bases). The CDR3 consists of 13 residues. Germline-derived CDR1 and CDR2 are MNHEY and SMNVEV (reference sequence). V lost 6 bases and J 0 bases, leaving 6 bases between the germline ends.

The chain has TRBV19 and TRBJ1-6; 9 positions match TRBD1. The CDR3 contains 16 residues. The V and J ends lost 6 bases and 10 bases, in that order; junction bases with no gene match: 13. The germline V gene has CDR1 LNHDA and CDR2 SQIVND (reference sequence). The CDR3: CASSPQGANWGSPLHF. The CDR3 region has the DNA TGTGCCAGTAGCCCACAGGGGGCAAACTGGGGGTCACCCCTCCACTTT.

The V and J genes are TRBV19 and TRBJ1-2; no firm D call. V lost 5 bases, J lost 0 bases, and 13 bases lay in between. Germline V CDR1 and CDR2: LNHDA, SQIVND (reference sequence). The length of the CDR3 is 15 residues. CDR3 DNA sequence: TGTGCCAGTAGTTCAAAACAGATTTCTAACTATGGCTACACCTTC. This encodes CASSSKQISNYGYTF.

This clone was detected only a few times. The rearrangement links TRBV7-2 to TRBJ2-1; 7 bases agree with TRBD2. Germline V gene lookup returns CDR1 SGHTA and CDR2 FQGNSA. The CDR3 runs to 16 residues. V was clipped by 1 base and J by 4 bases; unmatched bases: 7. The CDR3 region has the DNA TGTGCCAGCAGCTTAGTTCGTCTAGCGGTTTACAATGAGCAGTTCTTC. This sequence encodes CASSLVRLAVYNEQFF.

The J gene is TRBJ1-2, the V gene TRBV19; TRBD1 aligns across 7 bases. V shed 5 bases and J 6 bases; nucleotides not matched to a gene: 9. The CDR3 is 14 amino acids. Germline CDR1 is LNHDA and CDR2 is SQIVND (reference sequence). CDR3 sequence reads: CASSLATGFDGYTF. CDR3 nucleotide sequence: TGTGCCAGTAGTCTTGCGACAGGGTTCGATGGCTACACCTTC.

The rearrangement uses TRBV7-9 and TRBJ2-1; weak D call: TRBD2 (5 bases). Trimming removed 1 base at V and 2 bases at J, with 12 bases between. Germline CDR1 SEHNR, CDR2 FQNEAQ (reference sequence). This CDR3 is 16 amino acids long. The CDR3 here is CASSLVGWGAYNEQFF. CDR3 sequence (DNA): TGTGCCAGCAGCTTAGTTGGGTGGGGAGCCTACAATGAGCAGTTCTTC.

This clone was counted once. The J gene is TRBJ1-3, the V gene TRBV29-1, with TRBD1 matching over 8 bases. The V segment lost 7 bases and the J segment 3 bases; nucleotides outside the gene matches: 5. The CDR3 is made up of 13 amino acids. The V gene's germline CDR1 is SQVTM and CDR2 ANQGSEA. The CDR3 here is CSGSGTGGNTIYF. The CDR3 nucleotides are TGCAGCGGGTCTGGGACAGGTGGAAACACCATATATTTT. Drawing the rest from reference TRBV29-1 and TRBJ1-3, the complete variable domain is SAVISQKPSRDICQRGTSLTIQCQVDSQVTMMFWYRQQPGQSLTLIATANQGSEATYESGFVIDKFPISRPNLTFSTLTVSNMSPEDSSIYLCSGSGTGGNTIYFGEGSWLTVV.

The V and J genes are TRBV28 and TRBJ1-2; TRBD1 is a possible D gene (5 bases). The germline V gene encodes CDR1 MDHEN and CDR2 SYDVKM. The CDR3 runs to 13 residues. Trimming removed 3 bases from V and 4 bases from J, with 9 bases in between. CDR3 in DNA: TGTGCCAGCAGTTTTGTAGGGGCCTATGGCTACACCTTC. Protein product: CASSFVGAYGYTF.

The chain joins TRBV5-4 to TRBJ1-5; a weak D match, TRBD1 (6 bases). This CDR3 comprises 16 residues. Trimming cost V 2 bases and J 1 base, with 13 bases left between them. CDR1 is SGHNT and CDR2 is YYREEE in the germline V gene (reference sequence). The CDR3 loop reads CASSLQGKKSNQPQHF. The DNA of the CDR3 is TGTGCCAGCAGCTTACAGGGTAAGAAGAGCAATCAGCCCCAGCATTTT.

V and J are TRBV10-3 and TRBJ2-1; 10 bases are shared with TRBD2. With V trimmed by 6 bases and J by 7 bases, 6 bases remained unmatched. This CDR3 has 14 amino acids. Germline V lookup: CDR1 ENHRY, CDR2 SYGVKD. This CDR3 is CAIRAPSGGNEQFF. The CDR3 DNA is TGTGCCATCAGAGCGCCTAGCGGGGGTAATGAGCAGTTCTTC.

This clone was counted a few times. The genes are TRBV10-2 and TRBJ1-2, with D unclear. The CDR3 consists of 11 residues. V shed 3 bases and J shed 5 bases, with 4 bases lying between them. Germline V CDR1 and CDR2: WSHSY, SAAADI. The DNA for the CDR3 is TGCGCCAGCAGTGACGGGTATGGCTACACCTTC. It yields the protein CASSDGYGYTF.

The gene calls are TRBV6-1 and TRBJ2-3; 8 bases fit TRBD1. CDR1 MNHNS and CDR2 SASEGT come from the germline V gene. This CDR3 has 15 residues. V lost 2 bases, J lost 4 bases, and 5 bases stayed unmatched. DNA for the CDR3: TGTGCCAGCAGTGAAAGGCAGGGGGCGTCAGATACGCAGTATTTT. This encodes CASSERQGASDTQYF.

To note about this clone: Other DNA sequences of this sample code for an identical CDR3. V is TRBV3-1 (or the pseudogene TRBV3-2) and J is TRBJ2-4; 7 bases align to TRBD2. Germline-derived CDR1 and CDR2 are LGHDT and YNNKEL (reference sequence). The CDR3 sequence is 15 residues long. After removal of 0 bases from V and 3 bases from J, the junction contained 2 bases not matched to a gene. In nucleotides, the CDR3 is TGTGCCAGCAGCCAAGAGTCTAGCGGCAAAAACATTCAGTACTTC. Encoded protein: CASSQESSGKNIQYF.